This is a list of T cell receptor beta chains from one sample in a study of cytomegalovirus exposure and HLA in healthy donors. Clones were read by immunoSEQ multiplex PCR, and TCRdb kept only the in-frame ones, dropping some. Among about 110,000 clones listed, about 80% were seen once. Sequenced: PBMCs. These receptors originate from a woman in her 50s in good health and CMV-seropositive. The CDR3 runs from the conserved cysteine through the conserved F or W. Each record gives: J gene, clone size, V gene, D gene, CDR3 DNA, CDR3 protein. D genes are given only for firm matches. Size tells how often a clone was seen (once, few, many) or the class of an expanded clone, and some rows leave it out.

TRBJ2-6 | few | TRBV2 | TRBD1 | TGTGCCAGCAGTGTGGGACAGGGCAGGAGCGGGGCCAACGTCCTGACTTTC | CASSVGQGRSGANVLTF
TRBJ1-3 | NA | TRBV7-9 | NA | TGTTCCAGCAGCCCTAGTGGGGCCTGGGGAAACACCATATATTTT | CSSSPSGAWGNTIYF
TRBJ2-1 | NA | TRBV19 | TRBD2 | TGTGCCAGTAGTAGTAGCGGGAGGAGGCGGGAGCAGTTCTTC | CASSSSGRRREQFF
TRBJ2-7 | NA | TRBV7-2 | NA | TGTGCCAGCAGCTTAGGCGGGAAGTTCTACGAGCAGTACTTC | CASSLGGKFYEQYF
TRBJ2-5 | NA | TRBV25-1 | NA | TGTGCCAGCAGTGAAGAGGGCAGAAAAGAGACCCAGTACTTC | CASSEEGRKETQYF
TRBJ2-5 | NA | TRBV7-9 | NA | TGTGCCAGCAGCTTAGACGTCAGGGCGGAGACCCAGTACTTC | CASSLDVRAETQYF
TRBJ2-7 | NA | TRBV19 | TRBD1 | TGTGCCAGTAGTAGCAGGATCGGGACAGGGTCCTACGAGCAGTACTTC | CASSSRIGTGSYEQYF
TRBJ2-6 | once | TRBV5-8 | NA | TGTGCCAGCAGCTTGGATCGCTCTGGGGCCAACGTCCTGACTTTC | CASSLDRSGANVLTF
TRBJ2-2 | NA | TRBV5-1 | TRBD1 | TGCGCCAGCAGCCCCGGGACAGGGGTTAACACCGGGGAGCTGTTTTTT | CASSPGTGVNTGELFF
TRBJ1-1 | NA | TRBV19 | NA | TGTGCCAGTAGTATAGAACCGGTGAACACTGAAGCTTTCTTT | CASSIEPVNTEAFF
TRBJ2-5 | once | TRBV9 | TRBD2 | TGTGCCAGCAGCTCTCGGGAGGGTGCGAAGACCCAGTACTTC | CASSSREGAKTQYF
TRBJ2-1 | NA | TRBV5-5 | TRBD2 | TGTGCCAGCAGCCCAACTAGCGGGGGGTACTACAATGAGCAGTTCTTC | CASSPTSGGYYNEQFF
TRBJ2-3 | NA | TRBV7-3 | TRBD1 | TGTGCCAGCAGCTCCGGACAGGGCACAGATACGCAGTATTTT | CASSSGQGTDTQYF
TRBJ2-6 | NA | TRBV7-8 | TRBD1 | TGTGCCAGCAGCTTCAGGGACAGGGTCTCTGGGGCCAACGTCCTGACTTTC | CASSFRDRVSGANVLTF
TRBJ2-1 | NA | TRBV7-9 | TRBD2 | TGTGCCAGCAGCTTACGGGGACTAGCGGAGCGGGGTTACAATGAGCAGTTCTTC | CASSLRGLAERGYNEQFF
TRBJ2-5 | few | TRBV7-8 | NA | TGTGCCAGCAGCCAAGTAATGGGCGTCGTGGAGACCCAGTACTTC | CASSQVMGVVETQYF
TRBJ1-1 | NA | TRBV27 | NA | TGTGCCAGCAGTTTCGGGGGGCGCGGGACTGAAGCTTTCTTT | CASSFGGRGTEAFF
TRBJ1-2 | NA | TRBV4-3 | TRBD1 | TGCGCCAGCAGCCAAGCTGACAGGGTTGCTGGCTACACCTTC | CASSQADRVAGYTF
TRBJ2-2 | NA | TRBV5-5 | TRBD2 | TGTGCCAGCAGCTCAAGGACTAGCGGGAGTGCCGGGGAGCTGTTTTTT | CASSSRTSGSAGELFF
TRBJ1-2 | NA | TRBV7-9 | TRBD1 | TGTTCCAGCAGCTTAGGACAGGATAACTATGGCTACACCTTC | CSSSLGQDNYGYTF
TRBJ2-1 | NA | TRBV19 | TRBD1 | TGTGCCAGTAGCTGGGACAGGGAGAACAATGAGCAGTTCTTC | CASSWDRENNEQFF
TRBJ1-5 | once | TRBV19 | NA | TGTGCCAGTAGTATAGTGGCGGGGTATAGCAATCAGCCCCAGCATTTT | CASSIVAGYSNQPQHF
TRBJ2-5 | NA | TRBV27 | NA | TGTGCCAGCAGTTCCCAAGCTGAGAGAACCCAGTACTTC | CASSSQAERTQYF